A selection of T cell receptor beta chains follows, all from one sample in a study of PD-1 blockade in classical Hodgkin lymphoma. The protocol was immunoSEQ multiplex PCR, while the TCRdb copy is restricted to in-frame clones and leaves out a portion. The sample records some 52,000 clones, around nine tenths being singletons. Source: peripheral blood mononuclear cells (PBMCs), taken before the fourth cycle of nivolumab. These receptors were collected from a human donor with classical Hodgkin lymphoma. The CDR3 runs from the conserved cysteine through the conserved F or W. A D gene is named only where the DNA matches it firmly. Some rows mark clone size as missing; the rest say once, few, many or name a class of expanded clone.

>TRBJ2-7|.|16|TRBV7-9|.
CASSSHTGTYPREQYF
TGTGCCAGCAGCTCACACACAGGGACCTATCCTCGCGAGCAGTACTTC
>TRBJ1-5|.|12|TRBV29-1|once
CSVRDSNQPQHF
TGCAGCGTGAGGGACAGCAATCAGCCCCAGCATTTT
>TRBJ2-1|.|11|TRBV7-3|once
CASSLQGKQFF
TGTGCCAGCAGCCTACAGGGAAAGCAGTTCTTC
>TRBJ2-1|.|15|TRBV6-1|.
CASTGRDGTYNEQFF
TGTGCCAGCACAGGTCGGGACGGTACCTACAATGAGCAGTTCTTC
>TRBJ2-7|.|13|TRBV27|.
CASSLNPPYEQYF
TGTGCCAGCAGTTTAAACCCCCCCTACGAGCAGTACTTC
>TRBJ1-1|.|15|TRBV5-1|.
CASSLGSTGPGEAFF
TGCGCCAGCAGCTTGGGTTCGACAGGCCCGGGCGAAGCTTTCTTT
>TRBJ2-5|TRBD1|14|TRBV27|.
CASTQDRVQETQYF
TGTGCCAGCACCCAAGACAGGGTTCAAGAGACCCAGTACTTC
>TRBJ2-5|.|12|TRBV10-3|few
CAISELGETQYF
TGTGCCATCAGCGAGCTAGGAGAGACCCAGTACTTC
>TRBJ2-7|.|14|TRBV28|once
CASSLTRAQREQYF
TGTGCCAGCAGTTTAACACGAGCCCAGCGGGAGCAGTACTTC
>TRBJ2-1|TRBD2|15|TRBV6-5|.
CASSYRVAGYNEQFF
TGTGCCAGCAGTTACAGGGTAGCGGGTTACAATGAGCAGTTCTTC
>TRBJ1-5|.|18|TRBV21-1|few
CASSPCRQGVLWDQPQHF
TGTGCCAGCAGCCCCTGCCGACAGGGGGTTTTGTGGGATCAGCCCCAGCATTTT
>TRBJ1-5|.|14|TRBV28|few
CASSSAGSNQPQHF
TGTGCCAGCAGTTCCGCCGGATCAAATCAGCCCCAGCATTTT
>TRBJ2-3|TRBD2|17|TRBV5-4|.
CASSLVSGGPPADTQYF
TGTGCCAGCAGCTTGGTTAGCGGGGGGCCTCCCGCAGATACGCAGTATTTT
>TRBJ2-5|TRBD2|14|TRBV10-3|.
CAIRWGSGQETQYF
TGTGCCATCAGGTGGGGTAGCGGGCAAGAGACCCAGTACTTC
>TRBJ2-1|TRBD1|15|TRBV7-9|.
CASSTTGTGGYEQFF
TGTGCCAGCAGCACGACAGGGACAGGGGGCTATGAGCAGTTCTTC
>TRBJ1-2|TRBD1|16|TRBV29-1|.
CSLREWSGQGNYGYTF
TGCAGCCTAAGGGAATGGTCCGGACAGGGTAACTATGGCTACACCTTC
>TRBJ2-7|TRBD2|18|TRBV11-3|.
CASSLIGSGLADSYEQYF
TGTGCCAGCAGCTTAATAGGGTCAGGACTAGCGGATTCCTACGAGCAGTACTTC
>TRBJ2-5|TRBD2|15|TRBV27|.
CASSLGAGRQETQYF
TGTGCCAGCAGTTTAGGAGCGGGGCGACAAGAGACCCAGTACTTC
>TRBJ2-7|.|15|TRBV4-2|.
CASSQAGVDSYEQYF
TGTGCCAGCAGCCAAGCCGGAGTGGACTCCTACGAGCAGTACTTC
>TRBJ2-1|.|16|TRBV19|once
CASSYPGQSSYNEQFF
TGTGCCAGTAGTTACCCGGGACAAAGCTCCTACAATGAGCAGTTCTTC
>TRBJ2-7|.|15|TRBV5-1|.
CASSLAGGEGYEQYF
TGCGCCAGCAGCCTCGCTGGAGGGGAAGGATACGAGCAGTACTTC
>TRBJ1-4|.|16|TRBV6-6|.
CASTVVGAIGNEKLFF
TGTGCCAGCACCGTAGTGGGGGCTATTGGGAATGAAAAACTGTTTTTT
>TRBJ2-3|TRBD2|16|TRBV27|.
CASSLRGTSGRGTQYF
TGTGCCAGCAGTTTAAGGGGGACTAGCGGGAGGGGTACGCAGTATTTT
>TRBJ1-1|.|13|TRBV7-8|.
CASSLSANTEAFF
TGTGCCAGCAGCTTATCAGCGAACACTGAAGCTTTCTTT
>TRBJ1-4|TRBD1|15|TRBV7-9|.
CASSPTGGANEKLFF
TGTGCCAGCAGCCCAACAGGGGGGGCCAATGAAAAACTGTTTTTT
>TRBJ2-5|TRBD2|17|TRBV5-1|.
CASSLGGTSGPQETQYF
TGCGCCAGCAGCTTGGGGGGGACTAGCGGGCCCCAAGAGACCCAGTACTTC
>TRBJ2-7|TRBD1|13|TRBV19|.
CASSPTGAYEQYF
TGTGCCAGTAGCCCGACAGGGGCCTACGAGCAGTACTTC
>TRBJ1-2|.|18|TRBV19|few
CASSMPLSEGKRSGGYTF
TGTGCCAGTAGTATGCCTCTTTCGGAGGGGAAGAGGTCGGGTGGCTACACCTTC
>TRBJ2-2|.|13|TRBV7-3|.
CASSFNTAGELFF
TGTGCCAGCAGCTTTAACACGGCCGGGGAGCTGTTTTTT
>TRBJ2-7|TRBD1|18|TRBV27|.
CASSLSRGTGGFPYEQYF
TGTGCCAGCAGTTTATCCCGCGGGACAGGTGGTTTCCCCTACGAGCAGTACTTC
>TRBJ1-2|TRBD1|15|TRBV28|.
CASRTPGQGTYGYTF
TGTGCCAGCAGGACCCCGGGACAGGGGACCTATGGCTACACCTTC
>TRBJ1-4|.|15|TRBV18|.
CASSPGRITNEKLFF
TGTGCCAGCTCACCAGGACGGATAACTAATGAAAAACTGTTTTTT
>TRBJ1-2|.|15|TRBV29-1|.
CSVETGTPGFYGYTF
TGCAGCGTTGAAACCGGGACACCGGGATTCTATGGCTACACCTTC
>TRBJ2-7|.|16|TRBV10-3|.
CAISDPQRGSSYEQYF
TGTGCCATCAGTGACCCACAGCGTGGGAGCTCCTACGAGCAGTACTTC
>TRBJ1-4|TRBD1|17|TRBV4-2|.
CASSQDPGGSTNEKLFF
TGTGCCAGCAGCCAAGACCCAGGGGGGTCAACTAATGAAAAACTGTTTTTT
>TRBJ1-1|TRBD1|14|TRBV27|.
CASSGNRDRDKAFF
TGTGCCAGCAGTGGAAACCGGGACAGGGACAAAGCTTTCTTT
>TRBJ2-5|TRBD2|14|TRBV5-6|.
CASGSAGGKETQYF
TGTGCCAGCGGATCAGCGGGGGGTAAAGAGACCCAGTACTTC
>TRBJ2-7|.|13|TRBV29-1|.
CSVGGGSSYEQYF
TGCAGCGTTGGAGGGGGGAGCTCCTACGAGCAGTACTTC
>TRBJ2-7|.|14|TRBV5-4|.
CASKPGPTAGEQYF
TGTGCCAGCAAGCCCGGGCCCACGGCAGGAGAGCAGTACTTC
>TRBJ2-3|TRBD1|14|TRBV9|.
CASSSTGVGDTQYF
TGTGCCAGCAGCTCAACAGGGGTGGGAGATACGCAGTATTTT
>TRBJ1-5|.|13|TRBV19|.
CASNLEGIGPQHF
TGTGCCAGTAACTTGGAGGGGATAGGGCCCCAGCATTTT
>TRBJ2-5|.|12|TRBV2|.
CASKLRPETQYF
TGTGCCAGCAAACTACGACCAGAGACCCAGTACTTC
>TRBJ2-3|TRBD2|17|TRBV13|once
CASSLGVAGGGTDTQYF
TGTGCCAGCAGCTTAGGGGTAGCGGGGGGAGGCACAGATACGCAGTATTTT
>TRBJ1-2|TRBD1|12|TRBV2|.
CASNSGQGGYTF
TGTGCCAGCAATTCGGGACAGGGGGGCTACACCTTC
>TRBJ2-7|.|17|TRBV6-1|.
CASSGIVSSVSSYEQYF
TGTGCCAGCAGTGGAATAGTTTCTAGCGTAAGCTCCTACGAGCAGTACTTC
>TRBJ2-5|TRBD2|16|TRBV11-2|.
CASSPGLAGPRETQYF
TGTGCCAGCAGCCCCGGACTAGCGGGGCCAAGGGAGACCCAGTACTTC
>TRBJ2-1|TRBD2|16|TRBV5-1|.
CASSLQPSGAYNEQFF
TGCGCCAGCAGCCTCCAGCCCAGCGGGGCCTACAATGAGCAGTTCTTC
>TRBJ1-2|TRBD1|14|TRBV27|few
CASSLDRANYGYTF
TGTGCCAGCAGTTTGGACAGGGCTAACTATGGCTACACCTTC
>TRBJ2-7|TRBD1|15|TRBV6-6|.
CASSNRDRGTGEQYF
TGTGCCAGCAGTAACCGGGACAGGGGAACGGGAGAGCAGTACTTC
>TRBJ2-2|TRBD2|15|TRBV6-5|.
CASSYSGGSTGELFF
TGTGCCAGCAGTTACTCAGGCGGGAGCACCGGGGAGCTGTTTTTT
>TRBJ1-2|TRBD1|14|TRBV6-5|.
CASSYSQGAYGYTF
TGTGCCAGCAGTTACTCACAGGGGGCGTATGGCTACACCTTC
>TRBJ2-7|.|11|TRBV14|.
CASSEDYEQYF
TGTGCCAGCAGCGAAGACTACGAGCAGTACTTC
>TRBJ1-1|.|13|TRBV11-3|once
CASSARTNTEAFF
TGTGCCAGCAGCGCTCGTACGAACACTGAAGCTTTCTTT